This entry is about one T cell receptor (beta chain). Trimming cost V 0 bases and J 4 bases, with 10 bases left between them. CDR1 and CDR2 from the germline V gene are SGHAT and FQNNGV. The length of the CDR3 is 15 residues. These data originate in a study of identifying expanded T cells in peripheral blood. Profiling relied on immunoSEQ multiplex PCR, and the TCRdb table lists in-frame clones only, not all of them. Here the sample spans more than 55,000 clones, 87% being singletons. The TCR originated in a person aged 18-70 years in good health. Sample: blood. The V call is TRBV11-2, the J call TRBJ1-5, with TRBD1 as a possible D gene (5 bases). The CDR3 region is CASSLDWGDNQPQHF. The DNA for the CDR3 is TGTGCCAGCAGCTTAGATTGGGGCGATAATCAGCCCCAGCATTTT.